This T cell receptor beta chain came from a study of monozygotic twins with inflammatory bowel disease. As for this clonotype: Its antigen remains unidentified.

The CDR3 totals 17 residues. Every single donor had a 2.5 ml blood sample drawn. General observations from the study: Limited statistical power may explain no repertoire similarity difference between concordant and discordant twins. Among IBD patients, TCRbeta diversity (inverse Simpson) was lower than in healthy co-twins.

The UMIs contained a 6-nucleotide sample barcode. They were added by template switching during cDNA synthesis. Using the 5' RACE reads, TCRdb records one entry per CDR3 protein without DNA. The sample's table shows under 200,000 distinct CDR3 sequences. This receptor was obtained from a human donor with ulcerative colitis or Crohn's disease, or a healthy co-twin of an affected twin (not recorded which). The chain recombines TRBV12-3 or TRBV12-4 with TRBJ2-7; TCRdb indicates TRBD2, and absent DNA this call remains unverified. The specimen was blood. The CDR3 sequence is CASSLGRLAGHYYEQYF.